This T cell receptor (beta chain) comes out of a study of persistence of HIV-infected CD4 T cells. Overall study: Multiple blood draws of up to about 180 mL, except two donors with single leukapheresis. Study observations and caveats: Antigen-responding cells were enriched for degenerate expanded CDR3beta sequences.

The germline gives CDR1 KGHDR, CDR2 SFDVKD. Trimming took 3 bases from V and 5 from J; bases not matched to a gene: 7. CDR3 length: 15 amino acids. Sequencing used immunoSEQ version 4 in survey mode. Profiling relied on immunoSEQ multiplex PCR, and the TCRdb table lists in-frame clones only, not all of them. The data contain 35,000 to 40,000 clones, around 90% of them singletons. Cells were stimulated nonspecifically with anti-CD3/anti-CD28 magnetic beads. Sorting of responding CD4+ T cells relied on upregulated CD40 ligand together with CD69. Donors had undetectable plasma HIV-1 RNA, under 50 copies/mL, for 4+ years. CD8-depleted PBMCs were stimulated around 17 hours with anti-CD28/CD49d costimulation, CD40-blocking antibody and enfuvirtide. About this clone itself: Its antigen is not identified.

The source material was CD4+ T cells sorted from PBMCs after approximately 20-hour stimulation, sampled from a patient who received antiretroviral therapy. This clonotype was obtained from an adult man with HIV who was CMV-seropositive. V and J are TRBV24-1 and TRBJ1-1; 8 bases match TRBD1. The CDR3 loop is CATSDPGGWRTEAFF. DNA of the CDR3: TGTGCCACCAGTGATCCAGGGGGCTGGCGAACTGAAGCTTTCTTT.